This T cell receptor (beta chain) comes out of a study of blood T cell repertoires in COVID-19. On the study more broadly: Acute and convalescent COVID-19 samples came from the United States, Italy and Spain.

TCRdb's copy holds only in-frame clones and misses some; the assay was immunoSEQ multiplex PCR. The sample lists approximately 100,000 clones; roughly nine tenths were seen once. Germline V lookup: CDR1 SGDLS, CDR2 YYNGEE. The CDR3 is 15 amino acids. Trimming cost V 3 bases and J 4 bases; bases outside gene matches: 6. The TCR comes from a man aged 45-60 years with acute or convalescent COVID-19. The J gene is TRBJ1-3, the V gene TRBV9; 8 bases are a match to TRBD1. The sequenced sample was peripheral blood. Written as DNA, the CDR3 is TGTGCCAGCAGCGCTACAGGGGGAAAAGGAAACACCATATATTTT. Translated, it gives CASSATGGKGNTIYF. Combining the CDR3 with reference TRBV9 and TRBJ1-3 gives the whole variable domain DSGVTQTPKHLITATGQRVTLRCSPRSGDLSVYWYQQSLDQGLQFLIQYYNGEERAKGNILERFSAQQFPDLHSELNLSSLELGDSALYFCASSATGGKGNTIYFGEGSWLTVV.